This T cell receptor beta chain originates from a study of CD8 T cells in Susac syndrome. The table lists this clonotype with a count of one. Its antigen is still unknown. RNA, at about 0.5 to 1 ug, was reverse transcribed with random hexamers. The CDR3 of TCR beta was amplified by immunoSEQ multiplex PCR across 54 Vbeta and 13 Jbeta. TCRdb processed the immunoSEQ multiplex PCR reads anew with MiXCR; each CDR3 protein has one entry. The sample includes approximately 53,000 distinct CDR3 sequences, 93% seen only once; the top ten take around 0.55%. Study findings and constraints: The relatively small number of individuals in the TCR sequencing and HLA analysis was acknowledged by the study.

Relapsing-remitting disease, either stable or active, was present in the multiple sclerosis controls, who were treatment-naive patients. Negative isolation was applied to CD8+ and CD4+ T cells, and FACS enrichment was applied to TEMRA cells. V shed 4 bases and J shed 0 bases, with 13 bases lying between them. CDR3 length equals 16 residues. The source material was CD8+ T cells from PBMCs. The source of this sequence is a human donor with multiple sclerosis. The chain uses TRBV12-3 or TRBV12-4 and TRBJ2-1, with D possibly being TRBD2 (6 bases). This CDR3 is CASSSGTGSSYNEQFF. CDR3 nucleotide sequence: TGTGCCAGCAGTTCCGGGACTGGGAGCTCCTACAATGAGCAGTTCTTC.